The entry that follows covers one TCR beta chain sequence. There is no known antigen for this receptor. Qualities for individual bases were not recorded, and no much larger clone is one base off. The V end loses 2 bases and the J end loses 5 bases, and a stretch of 12 bases separates them. The CDR3 goes from the cysteine to the phenylalanine over 14 residues. The entry retains the CDR3 DNA only, 42 bases that are in frame from base 1. Based on the germline V gene, the CDR1 and CDR2 sequences are MDHEN and SYDVKM. This specimen belongs to a study of blood T cell repertoires in COVID-19 (dated by TCRdb to between 2020 and 2021). In terms of the full investigation: Collaborator samples came from the United States, Italy and Spain and covered acute and convalescent phases of COVID-19. The material from the prospective study consisted of cDNA or gDNA derived from T cells, B-cell-depleted T cells, or PBMCs. Where available, HLA class I and class II types were obtained from metadata supplied by the sample provider rather than from assay-based typing. The sample metadata nearly always contained a de-identified subject ID, COVID-19 status, age in years and sex. Deeply sampled blood TCRbeta repertoires from subjects exposed to, actively infected with, or recovered from COVID-19 were included in the dataset. The samples were drawn from the first 160 participants of the ongoing ImmuneRACE study and from 950 to 1,500 subjects provided by 6 global collaborators. The repertoires were released in a freely available public database intended as a resource for research on the immune response to SARS-CoV-2. Broad study findings and their caveats: How much clinical and demographic metadata was included differed by source and by participant, and the metadata was provided uncurated.

Collaborating institutions collected whole blood in K2EDTA tubes following their own protocols. For TCRbeta analysis, collaborators shipped samples as frozen whole blood, isolated PBMCs, or DNA extracted from either of those sample types. TCRbeta CDR3 regions were amplified from genomic DNA using the immunoSEQ Assay, a bias-controlled multiplex PCR. The authors processed their data as follows. Nucleated cell counts per sample were estimated from amplification of reference gene primers within the assay. To quantify the absolute abundance of each unique TCRbeta CDR3 rearrangement, sequence reads were collapsed and filtered. For each sample, productive Simpson clonality was calculated as the square root of Simpson's diversity index over productive rearrangements. TCRdb carries this immuneACCESS record with in-frame sequences only. Its versions omit some clonotypes, under half of them owing to an unresolved V gene in the studies checked, with the rest unexplained. The DNA gave D and trimming, while V, J and clone size come from that table. The sample has about 210,000 clones on record, just over 90% of them singletons. The biggest ten clones account for 0.95% to 1.5% of the sample.

The sequence links TRBV28 to TRBJ1-1, with the D gene uncertain. The sequencing input was peripheral blood. The sequence was collected from a man aged 30 to 45 with acute or convalescent COVID-19. The nucleotides read TGTGCCAGCAGTTTAGCCCGCGGTTTGACTGAAGCTTTCTTT. Its coded protein is CASSLARGLTEAFF.